The 5 T cell receptor beta chains reported below all come from one sample, sequenced in a study of PD-1 blockade in classical Hodgkin lymphoma. The sample's time point: cycle 4 day 1 (C4D1), after more than 5 weeks of nivolumab. Every patient experienced relapse after autologous stem cell transplantation, and brentuximab vedotin exposure varied. Researchers used magnetic negative selection to pull out pure CD4+ T cells from thawed PBMCs. Assay: immunoSEQ multiplex PCR; the TCRdb copy retains only in-frame clones and omits some. This sample has approximately 20,000 clones; 70% to 90% occur once, and the top ten carry under 3%. Sequenced material: CD4+ T cells from blood, taken before the fourth cycle of nivolumab. Receptor source: a human donor with classical Hodgkin lymphoma.

This clone was observed a handful of times. The chain links TRBV5-8 to TRBJ1-1; D is possibly TRBD1 (5 bases). Per the germline V gene, CDR1 is SGHTS and CDR2 is YDEGEE. This CDR3 contains 14 residues. Trimming took off 4 bases at V and 3 bases at J, with 13 bases between the two ends. The DNA of the CDR3 is TGTGCCAGCAGCGGGGGACCTTACGACACTGAAGCTTTCTTT. Protein: CASSGGPYDTEAFF.

V is TRBV2 and J is TRBJ1-4; no firm D call. CDR3 length: 14 amino acids. Germline V gene lookup returns CDR1 SNHLY and CDR2 FYNNEI. V lost 6 bases to trimming and J lost 0 bases, with 8 bases between them. CDR3 amino acids: CASRSGTTNEKLFF. The CDR3 DNA reads as TGTGCCAGCAGAAGTGGGACAACTAATGAAAAACTGTTTTTT.

This chain connects TRBV5-1 to TRBJ2-7; the match to TRBD2 covers 11 bases. CDR1 SGHRS and CDR2 YFSETQ come from the germline V gene. After removal of 0 bases from V and 2 bases from J, the junction contained 7 bases not matched to a gene. CDR3 length: 17 residues. Written as DNA, the CDR3 is TGCGCCAGCAGCTTGGCACCGACTAGCGGGACCCCCTACGAGCAGTACTTC. The encoded protein is CASSLAPTSGTPYEQYF. Together with reference TRBV5-1 and TRBJ2-7, the CDR3 gives the full variable domain: KAGVTQTPRYLIKTRGQQVTLSCSPISGHRSVSWYQQTPGQGLQFLFEYFSETQRNKGNFPGRFSGRQFSNSRSEMNVSTLELGDSALYLCASSLAPTSGTPYEQYFGPGTRLTVT.

The J gene is TRBJ2-1, the V gene TRBV10-2; the D gene is possibly TRBD2 (5 bases). Trimming cost V 6 bases and J 1 base, with 16 bases left between them. CDR3 length: 16 residues. Germline V gene data show CDR1 as WSHSY and CDR2 as SAAADI. The CDR3 DNA follows: TGCGCCAGCAGCGAAAGACTACAATTTTCCTACAATGAGCAGTTCTTC. Translated: CASSERLQFSYNEQFF.

The chain recombines TRBV18 with TRBJ2-2; maybe TRBD1 (6 bases). V gave up 4 bases and J gave up 1 base, with 7 bases separating them. Germline V gene lookup returns CDR1 KGHSH and CDR2 LQKENI. This CDR3 comprises 14 residues. Here the CDR3 DNA reads TGTGCCAGCTCACGGGACAAGAACACCGGGGAGCTGTTTTTT. This sequence encodes CASSRDKNTGELFF. Full variable domain (rest looked up from reference TRBV18 and TRBJ2-2): NAGVMQNPRHLVRRRGQEARLRCSPMKGHSHVYWYRQLPEEGLKFMVYLQKENIIDESGMPKERFSAEFPKEGPSILRIQQVVRGDSAAYFCASSRDKNTGELFFGEGSRLTVL.